The TCR beta chain under discussion was sequenced for a study of T cell responses to AZD1222 COVID-19 vaccine. V was trimmed by 7 bases and J by 8 bases, leaving 20 bases between them. CDR1 and CDR2 (germline): MDHEN, SYDVKM. The CDR3 spans 14 residues. TCRdb's table, derived via immunoSEQ multiplex PCR, lists solely in-frame clones and lacks some. The sample shows 130,000 to 150,000 clones, about nine tenths of them seen only once. This TCR derives from an adult who received the AZD1222 COVID-19 vaccine. The sample was peripheral blood, taken 28 days after the second AZD1222 dose. The V gene is TRBV28, the J gene TRBJ1-2, with D maybe TRBD1 (5 bases). The CDR3 region is CASTLRAIQGGYTF. The CDR3, as DNA: TGTGCCAGCACCTTGAGAGCTATTCAGGGAGGCTACACCTTC.